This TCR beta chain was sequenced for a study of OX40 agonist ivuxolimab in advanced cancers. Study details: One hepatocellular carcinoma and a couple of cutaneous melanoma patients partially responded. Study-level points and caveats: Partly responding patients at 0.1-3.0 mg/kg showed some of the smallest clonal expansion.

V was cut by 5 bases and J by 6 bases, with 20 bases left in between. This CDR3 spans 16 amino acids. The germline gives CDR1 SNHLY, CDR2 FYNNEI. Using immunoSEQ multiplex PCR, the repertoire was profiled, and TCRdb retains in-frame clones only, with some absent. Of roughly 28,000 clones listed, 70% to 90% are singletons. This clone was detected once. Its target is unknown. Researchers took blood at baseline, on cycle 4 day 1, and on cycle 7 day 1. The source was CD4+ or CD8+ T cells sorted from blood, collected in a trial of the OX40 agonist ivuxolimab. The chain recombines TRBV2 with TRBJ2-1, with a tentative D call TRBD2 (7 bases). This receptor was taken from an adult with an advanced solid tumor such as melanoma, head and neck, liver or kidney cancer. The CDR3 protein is CASSPIGGGAVNEQFF. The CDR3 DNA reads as TGTGCCAGCAGTCCCATAGGGGGAGGGGCCGTCAATGAGCAGTTCTTC. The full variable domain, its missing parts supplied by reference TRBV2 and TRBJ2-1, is EPEVTQTPSHQVTQMGQEVILRCVPISNHLYFYWYRQILGQKVEFLVSFYNNEISEKSEIFDDQFSVERPDGSNFTLKIRSTKLEDSAMYFCASSPIGGGAVNEQFFGPGTRLTVL.